Listed below are T cell receptor beta chains from one sample, sequenced in a study of T cells in Graves' hyperthyroidism and ophthalmopathy. TCRdb re-called the multiplex PCR reads through MiXCR, storing one row per CDR3 protein. The repertoire holds 480,000 or so distinct CDR3 sequences, with 40% to 50% as singletons. The source material was peripheral blood or thyroid tissue (not recorded which). The receptors shown here come from an adult woman with Graves' disease, either hyperthyroidism or ophthalmopathy (not recorded which). Both conserved end residues are part of each CDR3. A D gene is named only where the DNA matches it firmly. Some rows have no size entry. The others give once, few or many, or a class for an expanded clone.

. | TRBJ1-4 | . | TRBV7-9 | CASSTPRGKLFF | TGTGCCAGCAGCACCCCCAGGGGAAAACTGTTTTTT
. | TRBJ2-2 | many | TRBV7-6 | CASSPATGANTGELFF | TGTGCCAGCAGCCCGGCGACAGGAGCCAACACCGGGGAGCTGTTTTTT
. | TRBJ1-4 | . | TRBV6-1 | CASFRDGGNEKLFF | TGTGCCAGCTTCCGGGACGGGGGAAATGAAAAACTGTTTTTT
. | TRBJ1-4 | many | TRBV20-1 | CSALTGSANEKLFF | TGCAGTGCCTTGACGGGGTCGGCTAATGAAAAACTGTTTTTT
. | TRBJ2-7 | many | TRBV29-1 | CSVRDRLSYEQYF | TGCAGCGTTCGGGACCGACTCTCCTACGAGCAGTACTTC
. | TRBJ1-1 | many | TRBV5-6 | CASSLSGVGMNTEAFF | TGTGCCAGCAGCTTGTCAGGGGTGGGGATGAACACTGAAGCTTTCTTT
TRBD2 | TRBJ2-7 | few | TRBV20-1 | CSARGLAGLYEQYF | TGCAGTGCTAGAGGACTAGCGGGACTATACGAGCAGTACTTC
TRBD2 | TRBJ2-5 | many | TRBV10-3 | CAISPGLASETQYF | TGTGCCATCAGTCCGGGACTAGCGTCAGAGACCCAGTACTTC
. | TRBJ2-2 | . | TRBV29-1 | CSVEGARAGELFF | TGCAGCGTTGAGGGGGCCCGAGCCGGGGAGCTGTTTTTT
TRBD2 | TRBJ2-7 | . | TRBV7-2 | CASSRGEGDEQYF | TGTGCCAGCAGCCGAGGGGAGGGAGACGAGCAGTACTTC
TRBD1 | TRBJ1-6 | . | TRBV20-1 | CSARVQGADNSPLHF | TGCAGTGCTAGAGTGCAGGGGGCTGATAATTCACCCCTCCACTTT
TRBD1 | TRBJ1-5 | . | TRBV7-8 | CASSIGQVEGEPQHF | TGTGCCAGCAGCATCGGACAGGTCGAGGGGGAGCCCCAGCATTTT
. | TRBJ1-1 | . | TRBV5-1 | CASSGAFTEAFF | TGCGCCAGCAGCGGTGCATTCACTGAAGCTTTCTTT
. | TRBJ1-6 | . | TRBV2 | CASSSGGIGRNSPLHF | TGTGCCAGCAGTTCTGGAGGGATCGGTCGTAATTCACCCCTCCACTTT
. | TRBJ2-3 | . | TRBV7-3 | CASSPLWQGRGTDTQYF | TGTGCCAGCAGCCCACTCTGGCAGGGTAGAGGCACAGATACGCAGTATTTT
. | TRBJ1-2 | many | TRBV25-1 | CASSAQGGYGYTF | TGTGCCAGCAGCGCCCAGGGTGGCTATGGCTACACCTTC
TRBD1 | TRBJ1-2 | . | TRBV25-1 | CASSDRDRGYGYTF | TGTGCCAGCAGTGACCGGGACAGGGGCTATGGCTACACCTTC
TRBD1 | TRBJ2-2 | . | TRBV20-1 | CLGQGAPPNTGELFF | TGCCTTGGACAGGGGGCCCCACCGAACACCGGGGAGCTGTTTTTT
. | TRBJ1-5 | few | TRBV28 | CASRRGADNQPQHF | TGTGCCAGCAGGCGGGGGGCAGACAATCAGCCCCAGCATTTT
. | TRBJ1-2 | . | TRBV20-1 | CSAYTRDDGYTF | TGCAGTGCTTATACCCGGGACGATGGCTACACCTTC
TRBD2 | TRBJ2-7 | . | TRBV29-1 | CRLAGGVPEQYF | TGCAGGTTAGCGGGAGGGGTGCCCGAGCAGTACTTC
. | TRBJ1-5 | many | TRBV2 | CASKWDSNQPQHF | TGTGCCAGCAAATGGGATAGCAATCAGCCCCAGCATTTT
. | TRBJ1-1 | few | TRBV20-1 | CSARNRDTEAFF | TGCAGTGCTAGAAACAGGGACACTGAAGCTTTCTTT
. | TRBJ1-3 | many | TRBV15 | CATSSMRGHRSGNTIYF | TGTGCCACCAGCAGCATGAGGGGACATAGATCTGGAAACACCATATATTTT
. | TRBJ1-2 | few | TRBV20-1 | CSASGTSGDDGYTF | TGCAGTGCTTCCGGGACTAGCGGGGACGATGGCTACACCTTC
. | TRBJ2-7 | many | TRBV6-1 | CASSTQYEQYF | TGTGCCAGCAGTACTCAATACGAGCAGTACTTC
. | TRBJ1-4 | few | TRBV12-3/TRBV12-4 | CASRGGGATNEKLFF | TGTGCCAGCAGGGGCGGGGGGGCAACTAATGAAAAACTGTTTTTT
. | TRBJ2-3 | many | TRBV7-2 | CASSLGTDTQYF | TGCGCCAGCAGCTTGGGCACGGATACGCAGTATTTT
TRBD1 | TRBJ2-2 | many | TRBV19 | CASSRRTGITGELFF | TGTGCCAGTAGTCGGAGGACAGGGATCACCGGGGAGCTGTTTTTT
. | TRBJ1-5 | . | TRBV5-6 | CASSLGTGLKPQHF | TGTGCCAGCAGCTTAGGTACAGGCCTGAAGCCCCAGCATTTT
TRBD1 | TRBJ2-5 | few | TRBV7-9 | CASSKDRQETQYF | TGTGCCAGCAGTAAGGACAGGCAAGAGACCCAGTACTTC
. | TRBJ2-7 | many | TRBV20-1 | CSANQGEDEQYF | TGCAGTGCTAACCAGGGAGAGGACGAGCAGTACTTC
. | TRBJ1-1 | many | TRBV13 | CASSSDSIGNTEAFF | TGTGCCAGCAGCTCGGACAGCATAGGGAACACTGAAGCTTTCTTT
. | TRBJ2-5 | . | TRBV2 | CASRPQGFFETQYF | TGTGCCAGCAGACCCCAGGGGTTTTTCGAGACCCAGTACTTC
. | TRBJ1-2 | . | TRBV5-4 | CASSLARNSNYGYTF | TGTGCCAGCAGCTTGGCCCGAAACTCTAACTATGGCTACACCTTC